Listed here is a single T cell receptor beta chain. The CDR3 does not end in the conserved phenylalanine or tryptophan, so this is likely a read error. Through a sample-barcoded 5' primer and a J-beta primer mix, a second PCR was run for roughly 6 to 12 cycles. TCRdb re-derived calls from the 5' RACE reads in MiXCR, one entry per CDR3 protein. The repertoire holds 1 million or so distinct CDR3 sequences, with around 25% as singletons. The data derive from a study of blood T cells in healthy people across ages. Germline loops: CDR1 SGHAT, CDR2 FQNNGV. The V end lost 0 bases, the J end lost 4 bases, and 12 bases lay between the germline ends. The CDR3 is made up of 15 amino acids. Donation came from healthy Caucasian individuals in Russia who were aged 6 to 90. This sample also belongs to another study, concerning T cells of mothers and their children.

This receptor was identified in a girl aged 2 to 9 in good health. This chain joins TRBV11-2 and TRBJ1-2, with D perhaps matching TRBD1 (6 bases). Sequencing used blood. In nucleotides, the CDR3 is TGTGCCAGCAGCTTAGATCGTGGGGGCCCCTATGGCTACACCCTC. Amino acids: CASSLDRGGPYGYTL.